This T cell receptor (beta chain) derives from a study of beta chain features in type 1 diabetes. General study findings and limits: Highly expressing activated T cells could be over-counted with a cDNA template. Type 1 diabetes patients had moderately but significantly shorter TCRB CDR3s in all four CD4+ subsets.

Only one heparinised blood draw was taken per donor, and its volume averaged around 100 mL. CD4+ cells of the naive, central memory, regulatory and stem cell-like memory types were sorted via CD45RO/CCR7/CD25/CD127/CD95/CD27. This clone was seen a few times. Its target is unknown. The CDR3 has 16 amino acids. Germline trimming cut 4 bases from V and 6 bases from J; bases unmatched to any gene: 6. Germline loops: CDR1 SGHAT, CDR2 FQNNGV. Since all of the isolated RNA was reverse transcribed, expressed TCRB transcripts were what got sequenced. Clones were read by immunoSEQ multiplex PCR, and TCRdb kept only the in-frame ones, dropping some. The sample records under 300,000 clones, approximately 14% being singletons.

The chain recombines TRBV11-2 with TRBJ2-5, with 15 bases lining up with TRBD2. The TCR sequence derives from a man aged 30 to 39 with type 1 diabetes. Input material: naive CD4+ T cells from blood. CDR3 coding DNA: TGTGCCAGCAGCTGGACTAGCGGGGGGGCAGGAAAGACCCAGTACTTC. This codes for CASSWTSGGAGKTQYF.